This is a list of T cell receptor beta chains from one sample in a study of T cell responses to AZD1222 COVID-19 vaccine. Produced via immunoSEQ multiplex PCR; TCRdb's table is partial and in-frame only. The sample lists some 140,000 clones, approximately 87% occurring once. The sample was peripheral blood, taken on day 0 of MenACWY control vaccination. The receptors stem from an adult in good health. CDR3s include the opening cysteine and the closing phenylalanine or tryptophan. The D gene is left open where the match is weak. Size is omitted from some rows. Given values are once, few, many or a class for expanded clones.

D,V,length,J,size,CDR3,DNA
-,TRBV7-9,15,TRBJ2-2,-,CASSLREVYTGELFF,TGTGCCAGCAGCTTACGAGAGGTTTACACCGGGGAGCTGTTTTTT
-,TRBV27,15,TRBJ1-2,-,CASSSPGKAQNGYTF,TGTGCCAGCAGTTCACCAGGGAAGGCGCAAAATGGCTACACCTTC
-,TRBV3-1/TRBV3-2,15,TRBJ2-1,-,CASSQAEGAYNEQFF,TGTGCCAGCAGCCAAGCCGAGGGGGCCTACAATGAGCAGTTCTTC
TRBD2,TRBV28,17,TRBJ2-1,-,CASSLGLAVPPGYEQFF,TGTGCCAGCAGTCTGGGACTAGCGGTCCCGCCAGGTTATGAGCAGTTCTTC
TRBD1,TRBV19,14,TRBJ2-2,-,CATTPGQLSGELFF,TGTGCCACTACCCCGGGACAGTTGTCCGGGGAGCTGTTTTTT
-,TRBV18,14,TRBJ1-3,-,CASSPRGDGNTIYF,TGTGCCAGCTCACCACGAGGAGATGGAAACACCATATATTTT
-,TRBV5-1,12,TRBJ2-3,-,CTTRDNTDTQYF,TGCACGACCCGTGACAACACAGATACGCAGTATTTT
TRBD1,TRBV6-1,17,TRBJ1-6,-,CASSAARGQGGNSPLHF,TGTGCCAGCAGTGCTGCCCGGGGACAGGGGGGTAATTCACCCCTCCACTTT
TRBD1,TRBV19,13,TRBJ1-2,-,CASSLRQGGGYTF,TGTGCCAGTAGTCTACGACAGGGGGGAGGCTACACCTTC
-,TRBV18,13,TRBJ2-5,-,CASSPQGWETQYF,TGTGCCAGCTCACCGCAGGGATGGGAGACCCAGTACTTC
-,TRBV29-1,13,TRBJ2-7,-,CSVGSRDSYEQYF,TGCAGCGTTGGTTCAAGGGACTCCTACGAGCAGTACTTC
-,TRBV27,14,TRBJ2-3,-,CASNGLYSTDTQYF,TGTGCCAGCAACGGACTATACAGCACAGATACGCAGTATTTT
-,TRBV6-4,16,TRBJ1-5,-,CASSPSSSSGNQPQHF,TGTGCCAGCAGTCCTTCATCCTCGTCGGGGAACCAGCCCCAGCATTTT
TRBD1,TRBV2,15,TRBJ2-3,-,CASSGQGFETDTQYF,TGTGCCAGCAGTGGACAGGGGTTTGAGACAGATACGCAGTATTTT
-,TRBV11-2,14,TRBJ1-1,-,CASSFGDFNTEAFF,TGTGCCAGCAGCTTCGGGGACTTTAACACTGAAGCTTTCTTT
TRBD1,TRBV29-1,12,TRBJ1-2,few,CSAGQAPYGYTF,TGCAGCGCGGGACAGGCCCCCTATGGCTACACCTTC
TRBD2,TRBV12-5,14,TRBJ2-1,-,CASGFSGRGNEQFF,TGTGCTAGTGGTTTCAGCGGGAGAGGTAATGAGCAGTTCTTC